The clone carrying this TCR beta chain has just one count. The antigen is unknown. The sample has other DNA sequences that encode this CDR3 too. Sequencing used immunoSEQ multiplex PCR; TCRdb keeps in-frame clones, though not all of them. The sample has 2 million to 2.5 million clones; about 95% are singletons. The sample originates from a study of shared clonotypes between healthy human individuals. Study-level points and caveats: Exclusively blood specimens were collected; tissue repertoires likely differ. What limited the represented genetic and exposure-history diversity was the small number of donors.

The germline CDR1 and CDR2 sequences are MGHRA and YSYEKL. This CDR3 is 16 amino acids long. The ends were cut back, 1 base at V and 1 base at J, with 10 bases in the middle. This sequence was found in a man in his late teens or twenties in good health. The source material was naive CD4+ T cells sorted from blood. As for subset: CD45RA+ positively selected. The V call is TRBV4-1, the J call TRBJ2-2; D is uncertain. The CDR3 region is CASSQGVSLNTGELFF. CDR3 bases: TGCGCCAGCAGCCAAGGAGTCAGCCTGAACACCGGGGAGCTGTTTTTT.